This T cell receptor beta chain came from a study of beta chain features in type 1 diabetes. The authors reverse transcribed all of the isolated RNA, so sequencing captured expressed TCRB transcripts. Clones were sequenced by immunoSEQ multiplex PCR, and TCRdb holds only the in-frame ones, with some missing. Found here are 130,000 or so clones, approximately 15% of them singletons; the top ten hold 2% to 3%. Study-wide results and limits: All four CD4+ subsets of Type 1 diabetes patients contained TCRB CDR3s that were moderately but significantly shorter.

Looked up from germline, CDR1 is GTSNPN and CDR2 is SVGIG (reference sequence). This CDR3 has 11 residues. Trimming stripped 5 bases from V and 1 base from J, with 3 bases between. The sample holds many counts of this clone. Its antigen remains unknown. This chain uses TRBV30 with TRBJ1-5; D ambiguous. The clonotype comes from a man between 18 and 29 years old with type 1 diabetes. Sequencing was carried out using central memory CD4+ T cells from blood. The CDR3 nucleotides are TGTGCCTGGGGCAGCAATCAGCCCCAGCATTTT. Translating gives CAWGSNQPQHF. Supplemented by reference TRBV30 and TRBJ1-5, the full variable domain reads SQTIHQWPATLVQPVGSPLSLECTVEGTSNPNLYWYRQAAGRGLQLLFYSVGIGQISSEVPQNLSASRPQDRQFILSSKKLLLSDSGFYLCAWGSNQPQHFGDGTRLSIL.